This T cell receptor beta chain appears in the sequencing data of a study of T cells in Graves' hyperthyroidism and ophthalmopathy. The CDR3 contains 15 residues. The ends were cut back, 3 bases at V and 7 bases at J, with 15 bases in the middle. CDR1 ENHRY and CDR2 SYGVKD come from the germline V gene. RNA transcripts served as the template for amplifying TCR beta CDR3 regions. HTBI primers were used for first-round RT-PCR of the TCR CDR3. TCRdb re-derived calls from the multiplex PCR reads in MiXCR, one entry per CDR3 protein. The sample contains a few hundred thousand distinct CDR3 sequences, roughly 46% of which appear only once. This clonotype was recorded many times. The target antigen is unknown. Not enrolled were patients with uncontrolled infection, other autoimmune disease, pregnancy or lactation. Broader study findings: Expanded thyroid clonotypes (above 0.001) were mostly also found in blood. Ophthalmopathy was separated from stable hyperthyroidism by a 13 V-J model. Ophthalmopathy onset followed model prediction by a median about six months.

This TCR was sampled from a woman younger than 30 with Graves' hyperthyroidism. Sequenced input: peripheral blood or thyroid tissue (not recorded which). The chain uses TRBV10-3 and TRBJ2-2; D gene unclear. This CDR3 reads CAISDSIEPGGELFF. CDR3 DNA: TGTGCCATCAGTGACTCCATAGAACCGGGCGGGGAGCTGTTTTTT.